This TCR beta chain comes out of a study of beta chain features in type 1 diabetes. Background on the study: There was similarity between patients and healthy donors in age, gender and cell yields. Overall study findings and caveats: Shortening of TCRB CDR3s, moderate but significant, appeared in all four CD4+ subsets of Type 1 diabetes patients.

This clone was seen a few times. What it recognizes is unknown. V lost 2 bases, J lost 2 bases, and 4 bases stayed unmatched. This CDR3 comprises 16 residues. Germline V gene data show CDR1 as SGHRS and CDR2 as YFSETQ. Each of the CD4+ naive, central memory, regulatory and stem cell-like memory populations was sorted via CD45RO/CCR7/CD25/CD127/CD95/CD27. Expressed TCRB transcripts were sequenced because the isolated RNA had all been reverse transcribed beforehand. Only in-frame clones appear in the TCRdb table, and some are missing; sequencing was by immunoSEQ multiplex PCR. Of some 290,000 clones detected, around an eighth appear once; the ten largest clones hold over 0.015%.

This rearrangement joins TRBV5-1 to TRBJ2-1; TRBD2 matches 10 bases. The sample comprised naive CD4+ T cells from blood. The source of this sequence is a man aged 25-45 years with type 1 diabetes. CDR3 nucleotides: TGCGCCAGCAGCTTCGGACTAGCGGAGCCCTACAATGAGCAGTTCTTC. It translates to CASSFGLAEPYNEQFF.